This entry is about one T cell receptor (beta chain). Its specificity is not known. Only in-frame clones appear in the TCRdb table, and some are missing; sequencing was by immunoSEQ multiplex PCR. The sample consists of about 160,000 clones, roughly 86% of them appearing once. The CDR3 contains 14 residues. CDR1 is MDHEN, CDR2 SYDVKM, per germline. Deletions cut 1 base from V and 4 bases from J, with 11 bases between. The sample belongs to a study of cytotoxic CD8 clonotypes in ibrutinib-treated CLL. Whole-study findings and limits: Clonality was higher at baseline than in age-matched healthy donors and tracked circulating CD8+ T-cell counts.

Sequencing was performed on PBMCs, taken after 12 months of ibrutinib treatment. This sequence joins TRBV28 and TRBJ2-7, with a weak D call TRBD1 (5 bases). The source of this sequence is a human donor with chronic lymphocytic leukemia. DNA for the CDR3: TGTGCCAGCAGTTTATCCCGAAGGGGATACGAGCAGTACTTC. The encoded protein is CASSLSRRGYEQYF. The entire variable domain, with the rest obtained from reference TRBV28 and TRBJ2-7, is as follows: DVKVTQSSRYLVKRTGEKVFLECVQDMDHENMFWYRQDPGLGLRLIYFSYDVKMKEKGDIPEGYSVSREKKERFSLILESASTNQTSMYLCASSLSRRGYEQYFGPGTRLTVT.